The rows below give T cell receptor beta chains drawn from one sample of a study of vaccination and CD4 T cells after COVID-19. From the PCR reads, TCRdb called clonotypes with MiXCR, one entry per CDR3 protein. Altogether around 15,000 distinct CDR3 sequences are present, around half being singletons, with the ten largest covering roughly an eighth. These receptors are not linked to any known antigen. The sample comprised CD4+ T cells from blood, cultured in vitro. These receptors were taken from a human donor who had recovered from COVID-19. Each CDR3 is given with its conserved first and last residue. The D gene is left open where the match is weak. Clone size is shown for a subset of rows, as once, few, many or a class of expanded clone.

d_call	clone_size	v_call	j_call	cdr3_nt	cdr3_aa
TRBD2	-	TRBV7-2	TRBJ2-2	TGTGCCAGCAGCTTAGTGCGCCTAGCGGGGATCGGGGAGCTGTTTTTT	CASSLVRLAGIGELFF
-	-	TRBV12-3/TRBV12-4	TRBJ1-1	TGTGCCAGCACCCAGGGAGGGGCTGCAATGAACACTGAAGCTTTCTTT	CASTQGGAAMNTEAFF
-	-	TRBV7-9	TRBJ1-4	TGTGCCAGCAGCCTATCGAGAATGGGGACCGGGGCTAATGAAAAACTGTTTTTT	CASSLSRMGTGANEKLFF
-	-	TRBV20-1	TRBJ2-7	TGCAGTGCTAGAGATAGAGGTACAGCCTACGAGCAGTACTTC	CSARDRGTAYEQYF
-	-	TRBV6-5	TRBJ2-2	TGTGCCAGCAGTTACGGTATTAACACCGGGGAGCTGTTTTTT	CASSYGINTGELFF
-	-	TRBV7-3	TRBJ2-7	TGTGCCAGCAGGGGCCCGGGAATTTCCTACGAGCAGTACTTC	CASRGPGISYEQYF
-	few	TRBV7-2	TRBJ2-2	TGTGCCAGCAGCTTAGATCGGCGGGGCACCGGGGAGCTGTTTTTT	CASSLDRRGTGELFF
-	few	TRBV6-2/TRBV6-3	TRBJ1-1	TGTGCCAGCAGTTACTCGAGCGTCTACCGAGGTAACACTGAAGCTTTCTTT	CASSYSSVYRGNTEAFF
-	-	TRBV25-1	TRBJ1-1	TGTGCCAGCAGTGACTCAGTGGTCACTGAAGCTTTCTTT	CASSDSVVTEAFF
TRBD2	-	TRBV6-2/TRBV6-3	TRBJ2-1	TGTGCCAGCAGTCGGACTAGCGGGAACAATGAGCAGTTCTTC	CASSRTSGNNEQFF
-	-	TRBV20-1	TRBJ2-1	TGCAGTGCTTTCTACAATGAGCAGTTCTTC	CSAFYNEQFF
-	-	TRBV28	TRBJ2-7	TGTGCCAGCAGTTTGAGATGGTACGGGACCAATATTTCTAACGAGCAGTACTTC	CASSLRWYGTNISNEQYF
-	few	TRBV12-3/TRBV12-4	TRBJ1-4	TGTGCCAGCAGTTTGATGGGGGGCCCTAATGAAAAACTGTTTTTT	CASSLMGGPNEKLFF
TRBD1	-	TRBV12-3/TRBV12-4	TRBJ1-1	TGTGCCAGCAGCCAGAGACAGGGAATCACTGAAGCTTTCTTT	CASSQRQGITEAFF
-	-	TRBV9	TRBJ2-5	TGTGCCAGCAGCGTTATGGACCAAGAGACCCAGTACTTC	CASSVMDQETQYF
-	-	TRBV28	TRBJ1-1	TGTGCCAGCAGGTCGAACACTGAAGCTTTCTTT	CASRSNTEAFF
TRBD1	once	TRBV7-9	TRBJ2-1	TGTGCCAGCAGCGGGGACAGGCGAAATGAGCAGTTCTTC	CASSGDRRNEQFF
-	-	TRBV7-6	TRBJ1-4	TGTGCCAGCAGCGCCCGATCAGCCACTAATGAAAAACTGTTTTTT	CASSARSATNEKLFF
TRBD2	once	TRBV20-1	TRBJ2-1	TGCAGTGCTAGCTCGACTAGCGGGAAAGACAATGAGCAGTTCTTC	CSASSTSGKDNEQFF
TRBD1	few	TRBV6-1	TRBJ1-5	TGTGCCAGCAGACCTACAGGGGGCTCCAATCAGCCCCAGCATTTT	CASRPTGGSNQPQHF
TRBD2	-	TRBV19	TRBJ2-2	TGTGCCAGTAGTATGTCAGCGGGAGGGCTGACCGGGGAGCTGTTTTTT	CASSMSAGGLTGELFF
TRBD1	-	TRBV15	TRBJ2-1	TGTGCCACCAGCATATCAGGGGGATTCGGTAATGAGCAGTTCTTC	CATSISGGFGNEQFF
-	few	TRBV30	TRBJ2-2	TGTGCCTGGAGTGTACCCTTAACGGGCACCGGGGAGCTGTTTTTT	CAWSVPLTGTGELFF
-	once	TRBV27	TRBJ2-1	TGTGCCAGCAGTTTATTGATAAAGGGATACTACAATGAGCAGTTCTTC	CASSLLIKGYYNEQFF
TRBD1	few	TRBV6-1	TRBJ1-2	TGTGCCAGCAGGGGGGGGACAGGGGATGCTAACTATGGCTACACCTTC	CASRGGTGDANYGYTF
TRBD2	-	TRBV7-9	TRBJ2-3	TGTGCCAGCAGCCCAACCGGTACGGGAGGCCTATTAGCGCAGTATTTT	CASSPTGTGGLLAQYF
-	once	TRBV7-2	TRBJ2-5	TGTGCCAGCAGCCGGCTCCCTTCAGGCCTAGGGGAGACCCAGTACTTC	CASSRLPSGLGETQYF
TRBD1	-	TRBV6-4	TRBJ1-2	TGTGCCAGCAGTCCCGACAGGGGGCAGGCGGGCTATGGCTACACCTTC	CASSPDRGQAGYGYTF
TRBD2	-	TRBV20-1	TRBJ2-1	TGCAGTGCTAGAGCCCGGGGTAGCGGGAGTCGGAATGAGCAGTTCTTC	CSARARGSGSRNEQFF
-	-	TRBV5-4	TRBJ2-2	TGTGCCAGCAGCCGAGTGGGGGAAGCCGGGGAGCTGTTTTTT	CASSRVGEAGELFF